This record concerns one T cell receptor (beta chain) sequence. Its antigen is still unknown. No base qualities exist here, and no much larger clone lies one base off it. Libraries were built with the immunoSEQ multiplex PCR assay. TCRdb retrieved this table from immuneACCESS and kept in-frame rearrangements only. Not all clones are present; in checked studies, unresolved V genes account for under half, and no reason is known for the remainder. The sample table holds some 120,000 clones, of which about 92% were seen once. The top ten clonotypes cover 1.7% of the sample. The junction carries 5 bases between V and J, which are trimmed by 2 bases and 0 bases respectively. Measured from the cysteine to the phenylalanine, the CDR3 is 13 residues long. The DNA shown is the 39-base CDR3, in frame from base 1. Reading the germline V gene gives CDR1 SGHRS and CDR2 YFSETQ. The sample comes from a study of control samples from healthy donors and cancer patients (dated by TCRdb to the early 2020s).

The sequencing sample was made of PBMCs. The chain links TRBV5-1 with TRBJ1-1; the D gene is not confidently resolved. This clonotype was sampled from a man between 45 and 60 years old with head and neck cancer. The CDR3 amino acid sequence is: CASSLQMNTEAFF. The DNA sequence is TGCGCCAGCAGCTTACAGATGAACACTGAAGCTTTCTTT.